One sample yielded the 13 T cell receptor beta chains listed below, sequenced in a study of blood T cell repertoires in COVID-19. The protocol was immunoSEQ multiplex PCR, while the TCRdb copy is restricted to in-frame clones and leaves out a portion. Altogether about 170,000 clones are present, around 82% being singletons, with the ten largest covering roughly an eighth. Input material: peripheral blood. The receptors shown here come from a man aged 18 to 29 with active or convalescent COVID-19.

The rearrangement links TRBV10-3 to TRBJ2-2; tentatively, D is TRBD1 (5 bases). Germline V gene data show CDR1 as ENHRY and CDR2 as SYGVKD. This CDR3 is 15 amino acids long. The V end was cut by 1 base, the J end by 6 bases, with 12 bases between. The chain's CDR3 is CAISEWTQGAGELFF. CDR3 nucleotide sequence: TGTGCCATCAGTGAGTGGACCCAGGGCGCCGGGGAGCTGTTTTTT.

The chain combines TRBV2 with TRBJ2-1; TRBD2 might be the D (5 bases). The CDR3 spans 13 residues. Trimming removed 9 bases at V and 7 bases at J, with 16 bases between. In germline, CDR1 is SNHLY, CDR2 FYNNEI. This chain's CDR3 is CASTRAFENEQFF. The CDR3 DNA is TGTGCCAGTACTAGAGCATTTGAGAATGAGCAGTTCTTC.

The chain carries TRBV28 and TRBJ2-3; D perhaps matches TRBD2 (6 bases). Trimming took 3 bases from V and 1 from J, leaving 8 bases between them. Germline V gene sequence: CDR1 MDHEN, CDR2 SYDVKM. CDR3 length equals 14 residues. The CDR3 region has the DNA TGTGCCAGCAGTTTGAGACTAGGCACAGATACGCAGTATTTT. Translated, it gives CASSLRLGTDTQYF.

Here the CDR3 DNA reads TGTGCCATCAAGAGGGACAGGGCTACGAGCACTGAAGCTTTCTTT. This codes for CAIKRDRATSTEAFF. V usage is TRBV10-3 and J usage is TRBJ1-1; 9 bases agree with TRBD1. Germline assignment: CDR1 ENHRY and CDR2 SYGVKD. The V and J ends lost 7 bases and 4 bases, in that order; junction bases with no gene match: 10. The CDR3 loop spans 15 amino acids.

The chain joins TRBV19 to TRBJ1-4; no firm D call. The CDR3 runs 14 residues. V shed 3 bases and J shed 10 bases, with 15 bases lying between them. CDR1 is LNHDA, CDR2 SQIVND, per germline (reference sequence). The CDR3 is CASSIRTGEGKLFF. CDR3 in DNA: TGTGCCAGTAGTATCCGGACCGGAGAGGGAAAACTGTTTTTT. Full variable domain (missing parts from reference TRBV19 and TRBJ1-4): DGGITQSPKYLFRKEGQNVTLSCEQNLNHDAMYWYRQDPGQGLRLIYYSQIVNDFQKGDIAEGYSVSREKKESFPLTVTSAQKNPTAFYLCASSIRTGEGKLFFGSGTQLSVL.

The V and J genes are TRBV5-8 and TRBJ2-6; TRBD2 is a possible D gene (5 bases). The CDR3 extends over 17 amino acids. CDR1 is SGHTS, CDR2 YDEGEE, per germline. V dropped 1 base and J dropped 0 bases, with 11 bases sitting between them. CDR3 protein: CASSLRGRGSGANVLTF. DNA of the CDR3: TGTGCCAGCAGCTTGCGAGGGCGCGGCTCTGGGGCCAACGTCCTGACTTTC.

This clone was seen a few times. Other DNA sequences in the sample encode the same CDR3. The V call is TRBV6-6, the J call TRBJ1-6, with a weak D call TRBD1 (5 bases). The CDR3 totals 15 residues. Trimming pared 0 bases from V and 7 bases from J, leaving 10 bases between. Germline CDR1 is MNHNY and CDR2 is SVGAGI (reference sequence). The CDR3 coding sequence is TGTGCCAGCAGTTACTCCGGACAAACAAATTCACCCCTCCACTTT. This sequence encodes CASSYSGQTNSPLHF.

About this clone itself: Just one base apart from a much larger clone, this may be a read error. In DNA form, the CDR3 reads TGTGCCAGCAGCTCACAGGGAAATCAGCCCCAGCATTTT. Its translation: CASSSQGNQPQHF. This chain links TRBV21-1 with TRBJ1-5; the table gives TRBD1 as D, unverified against the DNA. TRBV21-1 constitutes a pseudogene. The CDR3 covers 13 residues.

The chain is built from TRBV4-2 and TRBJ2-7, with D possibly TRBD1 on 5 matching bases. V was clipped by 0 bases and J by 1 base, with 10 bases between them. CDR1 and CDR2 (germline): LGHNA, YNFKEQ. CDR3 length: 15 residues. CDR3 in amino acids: CASSQEWQGSYEQYF. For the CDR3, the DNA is TGTGCCAGCAGCCAAGAATGGCAGGGTTCCTACGAGCAGTACTTC.

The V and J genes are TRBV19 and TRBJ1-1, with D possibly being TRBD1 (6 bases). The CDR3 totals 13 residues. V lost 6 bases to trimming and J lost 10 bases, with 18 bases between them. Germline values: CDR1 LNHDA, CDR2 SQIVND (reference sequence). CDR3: CASSLTGGGGAFF. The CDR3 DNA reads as TGTGCCAGTAGCCTGACAGGTGGCGGAGGAGCTTTCTTT. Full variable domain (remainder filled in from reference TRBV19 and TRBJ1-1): DGGITQSPKYLFRKEGQNVTLSCEQNLNHDAMYWYRQDPGQGLRLIYYSQIVNDFQKGDIAEGYSVSREKKESFPLTVTSAQKNPTAFYLCASSLTGGGGAFFGQGTRLTVV.

CDR3: CASSRGLAEINIQYF. DNA for the CDR3: TGTGCCAGCAGTCGGGGACTAGCGGAGATAAACATTCAGTACTTC. This chain uses TRBV28 with TRBJ2-4, with 11 bases fitting TRBD2. The V segment lost 5 bases and the J segment 6 bases; nucleotides outside the gene matches: 6. CDR3 length: 15 residues. CDR1 and CDR2 from the germline V gene are MDHEN and SYDVKM.

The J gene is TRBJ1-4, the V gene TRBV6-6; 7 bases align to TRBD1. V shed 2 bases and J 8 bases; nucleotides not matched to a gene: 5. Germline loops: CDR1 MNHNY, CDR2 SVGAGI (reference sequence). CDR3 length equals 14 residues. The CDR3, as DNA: TGTGCCAGCAGTTACGACAGGGTGGAGGAAAAACTGTTTTTT. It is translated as CASSYDRVEEKLFF.

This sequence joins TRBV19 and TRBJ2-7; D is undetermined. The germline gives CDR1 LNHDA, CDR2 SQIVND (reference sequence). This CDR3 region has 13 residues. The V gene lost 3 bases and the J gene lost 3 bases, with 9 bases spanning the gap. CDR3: CASSISVRYEQYF. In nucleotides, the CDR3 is TGTGCCAGTAGTATCTCCGTTCGCTACGAGCAGTACTTC.